This TCR beta chain was obtained from a study of T cells in tumors and immune-related adverse events (dated by TCRdb to the early 2020s). This clone occurred a few times. The specificity of this receptor is unknown. Base-call qualities are not available, and no considerably larger clone is one nucleotide away. The sample's treatment or condition label, decoded: nivolumab (PD-1 blockade) given before sampling. The DNeasy Blood and Tissue Kit was used to extract DNA from formalin-fixed paraffin-embedded specimens. The TCR beta locus was amplified and sequenced with the immunoSEQ assay, yielding bulk TCR Vbeta CDR3 data. Per the original workflow: Non-productive CDR3s, sequences shorter than 7 amino acids, and those not starting with C or ending with F/W were excluded. Analysis was limited to specimens with at least 1000 reads, and clonotypes were defined at the amino acid level. Clonality was computed as 1 minus Pielou's evenness. Library sizes were equalized by abundance-weighted random subsampling with replacement, repeated 100 times to report 95% confidence intervals. Repertoire overlap was quantified with the Morisita overlap index, and the top 40 clones per specimen were checked for overlap with the irAE. The immuneACCESS repertoire file appears here via TCRdb, limited to in-frame rearrangements. These files lack a portion of the clones; in checked studies, under half of the deficit traces to unresolved V genes, and the cause of the others is not known. The V and J calls and clone size were taken over from that table, and D and trimming were inferred from the DNA. The sample yields more than 4,500 clones; roughly 61% were counted once. The ten largest clonotypes hold 5.7% of the sample.

Sequenced here: gut tissue, sampled from a patient treated with anti-PD-1 therapy. The receptor comes from a female donor with metastatic renal cell carcinoma.

The DNA reads TGCGCCAGCAGTGAAATCTCTAGCGGGACTCGGGAGCAGTACTTC. This yields the protein CASSEISSGTREQYF. The chain links TRBV10-2 with TRBJ2-7; the central 9 bases match TRBD2. Compared with germline, V lacks 3 bases and J lacks 7 bases; bases without a gene match: 10. The germline V gene supplies CDR1 WSHSY and CDR2 SAAADI. The CDR3 contains 15 residues, cysteine and phenylalanine counted. Just the 45-base CDR3 DNA is kept, in frame starting at base 1.